This passage covers 2 T cell receptor beta chains from one sample sequenced in a study of T cells expressing NK-cell markers. TCRdb derives one entry per CDR3 protein from the 5' RACE reads, leaving out DNA. The table lists a few hundred thousand distinct CDR3 sequences. The specimen was blood T cells: a sorted CD56 or NKG2C T cell subset, CD4+ or CD8+ T cells, or bulk PBMC T cells (not recorded which). All receptors come from a woman aged 50 to 65 in good health.

This rearrangement joins TRBV7-8 to TRBJ1-1; TCRdb returns TRBD1, unconfirmable since there is no DNA. The CDR3 is made up of 16 amino acids. CDR1 is SGHVS and CDR2 is FQNEAQ in the germline V gene. CDR3 amino acids: CASSLALGRGGTEAFF.

The gene calls are TRBV12-3 or TRBV12-4 and TRBJ1-4. This CDR3 has 13 residues. The CDR3 sequence: CASSLALREKLFF.